The next 26 T cell receptor beta chains were all read from a single sample in a study of a mutant IDH1 vaccine in newly diagnosed glioma (dated by TCRdb to 2020 to 2023). Antigens for these TCRs are unknown. The time point label here, explained by the study, means: week 11, during vaccination. A 20-mer mutant IDH1 peptide at 300 micrograms in Montanide made up each vaccine dose, which was injected subcutaneously together with topical imiquimod. The library relied on the immunoSEQ multiplex PCR assay. Imported from immuneACCESS, the table was reduced by TCRdb to in-frame sequences with V and J called. These copies leave out some clones; in studies compared against another copy, an unresolved V gene accounts for under half, and the cause of the remainder is not known. The sample table lists roughly 60,000 clones, about four fifths of them with a count of one. The ten largest make up approximately 3.8% of the sample.

The sample consisted of PBMCs, taken from a glioma patient whose treatment included an IDH1 peptide vaccine. The receptor set was obtained from a young man with glioma.

The chain carries TRBV7-9 and TRBJ1-4; 7 bases match TRBD1. Losses at the gene ends were 4 bases for V and 8 bases for J; bases not matched to a gene: 10. This CDR3 has 15 residues. Germline lookup yields CDR1 SEHNR and CDR2 FQNEAQ (reference sequence). In DNA, the CDR3 is TGTGCCAGCAGCTGGACTAGGACAGGAGGGGAAAAACTGTTTTTT. Residues: CASSWTRTGGEKLFF.

The chain carries TRBV16 and TRBJ2-5; D unresolved. This CDR3 is built from 14 residues. V lost 4 bases to trimming and J lost 2 bases, with 11 bases between them. Germline V gene lookup returns CDR1 KGHSY and CDR2 FQNENV. The CDR3 DNA reads TGTGCCAGCAGCCGGACCCCCGGTCAAGAGACCCAGTACTTC. Its protein product is CASSRTPGQETQYF.

J is TRBJ1-3 and V is TRBV4-1, with D possibly TRBD1 on 5 matching bases. CDR1 and CDR2 from the germline V gene are MGHRA and YSYEKL. Trimming removed 1 base at V and 4 bases at J, with 14 bases between. The CDR3 has 16 amino acids. The CDR3 DNA reads as TGCGCCAGCAGCCAAGTGGGGGGGGATCTCGGAAACACCATATATTTT. Encoded protein: CASSQVGGDLGNTIYF.

The chain carries TRBV6-5 and TRBJ1-1, with D hard to call. The germline V and J ends were trimmed by 2 bases and 8 bases, with 15 bases remaining between them. Germline V gene sequence: CDR1 MNHEY, CDR2 SVGAGI. The CDR3 consists of 14 residues. The CDR3 nucleotides are TGTGCCAGCAGTTACACGCCCTGGGAGCGGGAAGCTTTCTTT. It is translated as CASSYTPWEREAFF.

The chain uses TRBV5-1 and TRBJ1-2; D might be TRBD1 (6 bases). V was shortened by 0 bases and J by 3 bases, with 6 bases between the two germline ends. From germline, CDR1 is SGHRS and CDR2 YFSETQ. The CDR3 covers 13 residues. CDR3 in amino acids: CASSLEGDYGYTF. The CDR3, as DNA: TGCGCCAGCAGCTTGGAGGGGGACTATGGCTACACCTTC.

The chain employs TRBV11-3 and TRBJ2-2; D is undetermined. The CDR3 extends over 14 amino acids. CDR1 and CDR2 from the germline V gene are SGHNT and YENEEA. Deletions cut 6 bases from V and 3 bases from J, with 11 bases between. CDR3 in amino acids: CASSSGPDTGELFF. Written as DNA, the CDR3 is TGTGCCAGCAGTTCGGGTCCGGACACCGGGGAGCTGTTTTTT.

The V call is TRBV15, the J call TRBJ2-7, with D perhaps given as TRBD1 or TRBD2 (5 bases each). V lost 1 base and J 3 bases, leaving 16 bases between the germline ends. The CDR3 has 16 amino acids. Germline values: CDR1 LNHNV, CDR2 YYDKDF (reference sequence). CDR3 DNA sequence: TGTGCCACCAGCAGAGTCGGGGACGCCCCTTTCTACGAGCAGTACTTC. Amino acid sequence: CATSRVGDAPFYEQYF.

J is TRBJ1-1 and V is TRBV15; D gene unclear. V was pared by 0 bases and J by 4 bases, with 12 bases between. The length of the CDR3 is 15 residues. Germline loops: CDR1 LNHNV, CDR2 YYDKDF (reference sequence). This CDR3 is CATSRDLGSFTEAFF. The CDR3 DNA reads as TGTGCCACCAGCAGAGATCTCGGATCCTTCACTGAAGCTTTCTTT.

The chain uses TRBV10-1 and TRBJ2-7; D may be TRBD2 (5 bases). The CDR3 has 12 residues. The ends were cut back, 8 bases at V and 3 bases at J, with 11 bases in the middle. Germline CDR1 reads WNHNN; CDR2 reads SYGVQD (reference sequence). The CDR3, as DNA: TGCGCCAGCTCCGACGGGATCTACGAGCAGTACTTC. Encoded protein: CASSDGIYEQYF.

CDR3 DNA: TGTGCCTGGAGTCCCCTCGGAAACACCATATATTTT. It yields the protein CAWSPLGNTIYF. V usage is TRBV30 and J usage is TRBJ1-3; D is undetermined. Trimming removed 2 bases at V and 4 bases at J, with 6 bases between. This CDR3 contains 12 residues. The germline gives CDR1 GTSNPN, CDR2 SVGIG (reference sequence).

J is TRBJ1-2 and V is TRBV7-2; 7 positions agree with TRBD1. V shed 5 bases and J 5 bases; nucleotides not matched to a gene: 5. In germline, CDR1 is SGHTA, CDR2 FQGNSA. CDR3 size: 13 residues. In DNA, the CDR3 is TGTGCCAGCAGCCCTCCGGGACAGTATGGCTACACCTTC. Its translation is CASSPPGQYGYTF. The entire variable domain, with the rest obtained from reference TRBV7-2 and TRBJ1-2, is as follows: GAGVSQSPSNKVTEKGKDVELRCDPISGHTALYWYRQSLGQGLEFLIYFQGNSAPDKSGLPSDRFSAERTGGSVSTLTIQRTQQEDSAVYLCASSPPGQYGYTFGSGTRLTVV.

This chain uses TRBV2 with TRBJ1-6; D gene uncertain. The CDR3 is 14 residues long. The germline V gene encodes CDR1 SNHLY and CDR2 FYNNEI. V dropped 6 bases and J dropped 7 bases, with 13 bases sitting between them. The CDR3 sequence is CASRWPGANSPLHF. The CDR3 coding sequence is TGTGCCAGCAGATGGCCAGGCGCCAATTCACCCCTCCACTTT.

The chain has TRBV10-3 and TRBJ2-3; 12 positions match TRBD2. V trimming: 6 bases; J trimming: 3 bases; junction bases outside the gene matches: 4. CDR3 length equals 15 residues. CDR1 and CDR2 from the germline V gene are ENHRY and SYGVKD. The CDR3 loop reads CAISWTSGKTDTQYF. The CDR3 coding sequence is TGTGCCATCAGCTGGACTAGCGGGAAGACAGATACGCAGTATTTT.

The CDR3: CASSVDLEGRWSYNEQFF. The DNA for the CDR3 is TGTGCCAGCAGCGTAGATTTGGAGGGGCGATGGTCCTACAATGAGCAGTTCTTC. This rearrangement joins TRBV9 to TRBJ2-1, with a tentative D call TRBD2 (6 bases). Trimming took 0 bases from V and 1 from J, leaving 17 bases between them. This CDR3 contains 18 residues. Germline V gene sequence: CDR1 SGDLS, CDR2 YYNGEE.

This clone showed up just once. The chain recombines TRBV28 with TRBJ1-1; 7 nucleotides line up with TRBD1. With 7 bases clipped from V and 1 base from J, the junction kept 6 bases outside the gene matches. From germline, CDR1 is MDHEN and CDR2 SYDVKM. This CDR3 is 14 amino acids long. In DNA, the CDR3 is TGTGCCAGCATTGCCGCAGGGGGGAACACTGAAGCTTTCTTT. Protein product: CASIAAGGNTEAFF.

V gene TRBV10-3 combines with J gene TRBJ2-3; D may be TRBD2 (7 bases). This CDR3 has 14 amino acids. Trimming cost V 6 bases and J 4 bases, with 14 bases left between them. The germline V gene has CDR1 ENHRY and CDR2 SYGVKD. The CDR3 sequence is CAIRVRGAADTQYF. The CDR3 DNA is TGTGCCATCAGAGTCCGGGGGGCCGCAGATACGCAGTATTTT.

The J gene is TRBJ2-1, the V gene TRBV10-1; no clear D. The germline CDR1 and CDR2 sequences are WNHNN and SYGVQD (reference sequence). The V and J ends lost 0 bases and 7 bases respectively, with 10 bases between them. This CDR3 has 14 residues. CDR3 coding DNA: TGCGCCAGCAGTGAGTCGTGGTCCGGGAATGAGCAGTTCTTC. The encoded protein is CASSESWSGNEQFF.

The chain combines TRBV5-1 with TRBJ2-3; 12 bases map to TRBD2. Trimming cost V 3 bases and J 1 base; bases outside gene matches: 15. Germline values: CDR1 SGHRS, CDR2 YFSETQ. The CDR3 length is 20 residues. The CDR3: CASSSGGGLAGGPGTDTQYF. CDR3 in DNA: TGCGCCAGCAGCTCCGGAGGTGGGCTAGCGGGAGGGCCGGGCACAGATACGCAGTATTTT.

The V gene is TRBV30, the J gene TRBJ1-4, with D uncertain. The ends were cut back, 5 bases at V and 7 bases at J, with 14 bases in the middle. The length of the CDR3 is 13 residues. Per the germline V gene, CDR1 is GTSNPN and CDR2 is SVGIG (reference sequence). CDR3 DNA: TGTGCCTGGGGCTTGAGTACCACTGAAAAACTGTTTTTT. It yields the protein CAWGLSTTEKLFF.

This clone was detected only once. The chain employs TRBV10-3 and TRBJ1-2, with a weak D call TRBD1 (5 bases). The CDR3 extends over 21 amino acids. The V end lost 3 bases, the J end lost 0 bases, and 29 bases lay between the germline ends. Germline V CDR1 and CDR2: ENHRY, SYGVKD. The CDR3 sequence is CAISDPGRWDLGRGSNYGYTF. In DNA form, the CDR3 reads TGTGCCATCAGTGACCCTGGACGGTGGGACCTCGGACGCGGATCTAACTATGGCTACACCTTC.

This chain connects TRBV4-1 to TRBJ2-7; 7 bases agree with TRBD1. CDR3 length: 16 residues. With 2 bases clipped from V and 1 base from J, the junction kept 8 bases outside the gene matches. Germline V lookup: CDR1 MGHRA, CDR2 YSYEKL. Here the CDR3 DNA reads TGCGCCAGCAGCCAACAACGGACAGGAAAATCCTACGAGCAGTACTTC. The encoded protein is CASSQQRTGKSYEQYF.

This chain links TRBV6-1 with TRBJ2-7; no clear D. Per germline, CDR1 MNHNS and CDR2 SASEGT. The V end was cut by 1 base, the J end by 2 bases, with 6 bases between. The CDR3 is made up of 13 amino acids. CDR3 in amino acids: CASSEGYPYEQYF. CDR3 in DNA: TGTGCCAGCAGTGAAGGCTATCCCTACGAGCAGTACTTC.

The genes are TRBV5-1 and TRBJ2-7; TRBD2 matches at 10 bases. The V and J ends lost 0 bases and 7 bases, in that order; junction bases with no gene match: 4. CDR1 is SGHRS, CDR2 YFSETQ, per germline. CDR3 length: 14 amino acids. The DNA of the CDR3 is TGCGCCAGCAGCTTGGAAACTAGCGGGACTGAGCAGTACTTC. It is translated as CASSLETSGTEQYF.

CDR3 coding DNA: TGTGCCAGTAGTGGGACAGGGGGCACCCATAATTCACCCCTCCACTTT. Amino acid sequence: CASSGTGGTHNSPLHF. The chain employs TRBV19 and TRBJ1-6; 12 bases line up with TRBD1. V shed 5 bases, J shed 5 bases, and the junction held 4 bases outside the gene matches. The CDR3 is made up of 16 amino acids. CDR1 LNHDA and CDR2 SQIVND come from the germline V gene (reference sequence).

The chain recombines TRBV6-6 with TRBJ2-7; D tentatively fits TRBD1 or TRBD2 (6 bases each). The CDR3 is 13 residues long. V was pared by 7 bases and J by 7 bases, with 17 bases between. The germline V gene has CDR1 MNHNY and CDR2 SVGAGI (reference sequence). Here the CDR3 reads CASTLGGLGEQYF. CDR3 nucleotides: TGTGCCAGCACCCTAGGGGGGTTGGGGGAGCAGTACTTC.

The V and J genes are TRBV18 and TRBJ2-3; D unclear. The V and J ends lost 3 bases and 0 bases respectively, with 4 bases between them. CDR3 size: 13 residues. Germline lookup yields CDR1 KGHSH and CDR2 LQKENI. CDR3 loop: CASSPGSTDTQYF. DNA of the CDR3: TGTGCCAGCTCACCGGGGAGCACAGATACGCAGTATTTT.